Listed below are T cell receptor beta chains from one sample, sequenced in a study of cytomegalovirus exposure and HLA in healthy donors. Assay used: immunoSEQ multiplex PCR; TCRdb lists only in-frame clones, some missing. This sample carries about 140,000 clones, 80% of them seen once, and the ten largest clones take less than 3.5%. Sequencing input: PBMCs. All receptors derive from a woman in her 30s in good health and CMV-seronegative. The CDR3 runs from the conserved cysteine through the conserved F or W. Each record gives: clone size, V gene, J gene, D gene, CDR3 length, CDR3 protein, CDR3 DNA. D genes are given only for firm matches. Clone size, where shown, is once, few, many, or a class for clones that have expanded.

>-|TRBV5-5|TRBJ1-5|-|13
CASSLLLDQPQHF
TGTGCCAGCAGCCTACTCCTGGATCAGCCCCAGCATTTT
>-|TRBV18|TRBJ1-2|TRBD1|15
CASSPRDRPYYGYTF
TGTGCCAGCTCTCCCCGGGACAGACCTTACTATGGCTACACCTTC
>once|TRBV6-5|TRBJ2-1|TRBD2|14
CASRIAGGYNEQFF
TGTGCCAGCAGGATAGCGGGGGGATACAATGAGCAGTTCTTC
>-|TRBV12-2|TRBJ1-4|-|15
CASRVRRVPHEKLFF
TGTGCAAGTCGCGTACGTCGGGTTCCCCATGAAAAACTGTTTTTT
>-|TRBV30|TRBJ1-5|-|16
CAWSPGVTDSNQPQHF
TGTGCCTGGAGCCCGGGGGTGACAGATAGCAATCAGCCCCAGCATTTT
>-|TRBV30|TRBJ2-7|-|14
CAWSVRQGYYEQYF
TGTGCCTGGAGTGTAAGGCAGGGCTATTACGAGCAGTACTTC
>-|TRBV19|TRBJ2-7|TRBD1|14
CASRPTGGSYGQYF
TGTGCCAGTAGGCCGACAGGGGGAAGCTACGGGCAGTACTTC
>-|TRBV5-4|TRBJ2-7|TRBD1|15
CASSLYGQGAYEQYF
TGTGCCAGCAGCTTGTACGGACAGGGGGCTTACGAGCAGTACTTC
>-|TRBV27|TRBJ2-7|-|14
CASSLRAGLREQYF
TGTGCCAGCAGTCTCCGGGCAGGGTTAAGGGAGCAGTACTTC
>-|TRBV5-1|TRBJ1-1|TRBD1|15
CASSTPTGGYTEAFF
TGCGCCAGCAGCACACCGACAGGGGGTTACACTGAAGCTTTCTTT
>-|TRBV29-1|TRBJ2-3|-|13
CSVEKTSTDTQYF
TGCAGCGTTGAAAAAACTAGCACAGATACGCAGTATTTT
>once|TRBV4-1|TRBJ2-5|-|14
CASSQNTARDTQYF
TGCGCCAGCAGCCAAAACACAGCCCGGGATACCCAGTACTTC
>-|TRBV9|TRBJ1-2|-|14
CASNLGQGLYGYTF
TGTGCCAGCAACTTAGGGCAGGGGTTGTATGGCTACACCTTC
>-|TRBV10-3|TRBJ1-4|-|14
CAISEWGGNEKLFF
TGTGCCATCAGTGAGTGGGGGGGCAATGAAAAACTGTTTTTT
>few|TRBV2|TRBJ1-2|TRBD1|14
CASSEGQGTDGYTF
TGTGCCAGCAGTGAGGGACAGGGGACGGATGGCTACACCTTC
>once|TRBV6-4|TRBJ2-2|-|16
CASSVLASVPTGELFF
TGTGCCAGCAGTGTCCTAGCTAGCGTGCCAACCGGGGAGCTGTTTTTT
>-|TRBV7-8|TRBJ2-5|TRBD2|16
CASSLTSGGPQETQYF
TGTGCCAGCAGCTTGACTAGCGGGGGCCCCCAAGAGACCCAGTACTTC
>-|TRBV9|TRBJ2-2|-|16
CASSVDPGRGAGELFF
TGTGCCAGCAGCGTAGATCCGGGCAGGGGTGCCGGGGAGCTGTTTTTT
>-|TRBV7-9|TRBJ1-2|TRBD1|18
CASSLSFRGTGGNYGYTF
TGTGCCAGCAGCTTATCCTTCCGGGGGACAGGGGGGAACTATGGCTACACCTTC
>-|TRBV7-9|TRBJ1-2|-|16
CASSFPPQGRAYGYTF
TGTGCCAGCAGCTTCCCCCCCCAGGGCAGGGCCTATGGCTACACCTTC
>-|TRBV4-1|TRBJ2-1|TRBD2|16
CASSQVETSGYNEQFF
TGCGCCAGCAGCCAAGTGGAGACTAGCGGGTACAATGAGCAGTTCTTC
>-|TRBV6-6|TRBJ1-1|-|15
CASSSPGKGNTEAFF
TGTGCCAGCAGTTCCCCGGGGAAGGGGAACACTGAAGCTTTCTTT
>-|TRBV10-3|TRBJ2-5|TRBD2|14
CAISEAGREREQYF
TGTGCCATCAGTGAGGCCGGGAGGGAGAGGGAGCAGTACTTC
>-|TRBV7-9|TRBJ1-1|TRBD1|13
CASSPTGGDEAFF
TGTGCCAGCAGCCCCACAGGGGGTGATGAAGCTTTCTTT
>-|TRBV28|TRBJ1-1|TRBD1|15
CASISYRGGNTEAFF
TGTGCCAGCATTTCTTACAGGGGAGGGAACACTGAAGCTTTCTTT
>-|TRBV7-3|TRBJ2-2|-|16
CASSLDGTRNTGELFF
TGTGCCAGCAGCCTTGACGGGACACGGAACACCGGGGAGCTGTTTTTT
>-|TRBV28|TRBJ2-1|-|16
CASSRSGRRSYNEQFF
TGTGCCAGCAGTAGGAGTGGGAGGCGCTCCTACAATGAGCAGTTCTTC
>-|TRBV18|TRBJ2-5|-|14
CASSPSGVLETQYF
TGTGCCAGCTCACCGTCAGGGGTTTTGGAGACCCAGTACTTC
>-|TRBV7-8|TRBJ2-4|-|16
CASSLGLMIAQNIQYF
TGTGCCAGCAGCTTGGGACTGATGATAGCCCAAAACATTCAGTACTTC
>-|TRBV30|TRBJ2-5|TRBD1|13
CAWTRTGPGTQYF
TGTGCCTGGACTCGGACAGGGCCGGGGACCCAGTACTTC
>-|TRBV6-5|TRBJ1-6|TRBD1|14
CASSKTGGGSPLHF
TGTGCCAGCAGTAAGACAGGGGGCGGTTCACCCCTCCACTTT
>-|TRBV11-3|TRBJ2-2|TRBD1|15
CASSAGQGNTGELFF
TGTGCCAGCAGCGCTGGACAGGGCAACACCGGGGAGCTGTTTTTT
>-|TRBV27|TRBJ1-1|-|13
CASIPRVGTEAFF
TGTGCCAGCATTCCCAGGGTCGGCACTGAAGCTTTCTTT
>-|TRBV27|TRBJ1-3|-|13
CASRNAAGNTIYF
TGTGCCAGCAGGAACGCAGCTGGAAACACCATATATTTT
>-|TRBV5-1|TRBJ2-5|TRBD2|16
CASSSQRTSGGETQYF
TGCGCCAGCAGCTCCCAACGGACTAGCGGGGGGGAGACCCAGTACTTC
>-|TRBV5-6|TRBJ2-1|-|17
CASRLGSGAPVGNEQFF
TGTGCCAGCAGATTGGGGTCAGGGGCCCCCGTTGGCAATGAGCAGTTCTTC
>-|TRBV6-1|TRBJ2-7|-|13
CASSFSGAYEQYF
TGTGCCAGCAGTTTCTCAGGGGCCTACGAGCAGTACTTC
>once|TRBV5-1|TRBJ2-5|-|14
CASSSTAAQETQYF
TGCGCCAGCAGCTCAACAGCGGCCCAAGAGACCCAGTACTTC
>-|TRBV5-1|TRBJ2-7|-|13
CASSRDNSYEQYF
TGCGCCAGCAGCCGGGACAACTCCTACGAGCAGTACTTC
>-|TRBV29-1|TRBJ2-2|-|14
CSVLTGPNTGELFF
TGCAGCGTTCTTACAGGCCCGAACACCGGGGAGCTGTTTTTT
>-|TRBV10-1|TRBJ2-3|TRBD2|15
CASSDTSGTADTQYF
TGCGCCAGCAGCGATACTAGCGGGACCGCGGATACGCAGTATTTT
>-|TRBV11-2|TRBJ2-3|-|14
CASSLDGSTDTQYF
TGTGCCAGCAGCTTAGATGGCTCCACAGATACGCAGTATTTT
>-|TRBV19|TRBJ1-4|-|14
CASSMGSLNEKLFF
TGTGCCAGTAGTATGGGCAGTCTTAATGAAAAACTGTTTTTT
>-|TRBV30|TRBJ2-5|TRBD1|16
CAWSAPRTGGGETQYF
TGTGCCTGGAGTGCACCTAGGACAGGGGGCGGTGAGACCCAGTACTTC
>-|TRBV18|TRBJ2-1|TRBD2|16
CASSPFGLGLHNEQFF
TGTGCCAGCTCACCATTTGGACTAGGTCTCCACAATGAGCAGTTCTTC
>-|TRBV18|TRBJ1-1|TRBD1|15
CASSPSGQGAPEAFF
TGTGCCAGCTCACCTTCGGGACAGGGGGCTCCTGAAGCTTTCTTT
>few|TRBV2|TRBJ1-6|TRBD1|13
CASTTGYNSPLHF
TGTGCCAGCACGACAGGGTATAATTCACCCCTCCACTTT
>-|TRBV6-1|TRBJ1-2|-|13
CASSEQQFYGYTF
TGTGCCAGCAGTGAACAACAGTTTTATGGCTACACCTTC
>-|TRBV28|TRBJ1-1|-|19
CASSPQGTNLEVMNTEAFF
TGTGCCAGCAGTCCCCAGGGGACAAACTTAGAGGTGATGAACACTGAAGCTTTCTTT
>-|TRBV6-6|TRBJ1-2|-|15
CASSYLSRGSNGYTF
TGTGCCAGCAGTTACCTTTCACGCGGATCGAATGGCTACACCTTC
>-|TRBV5-4|TRBJ1-4|-|14
CASSLGRGDEKLFF
TGTGCCAGCAGCTTGGGTCGGGGAGATGAAAAACTGTTTTTT
>-|TRBV4-3|TRBJ2-3|-|15
CASSLVVGRTDTQYF
TGCGCCAGCAGCCTCGTGGTGGGGCGCACAGATACGCAGTATTTT